Listed below are T cell receptor beta chains from one sample, sequenced in a study of cytomegalovirus exposure and HLA in healthy donors. Clones were read by immunoSEQ multiplex PCR, and TCRdb kept only the in-frame ones, dropping some. The sample includes approximately 160,000 clones, around 80% seen only once; the top ten take about 2%. The sample taken for sequencing was PBMCs. The receptor set was obtained from a human donor in good health. The CDR3 runs from the conserved cysteine through the conserved F or W. A D gene is named only where the DNA matches it firmly. Clone sizes are given selectively: once, few, many, or a class where the clone is expanded.

J	V	size	D	CDR3	DNA
TRBJ2-7	TRBV7-9	NA	NA	CSSSFGSYEQYF	TGTTCCAGCAGCTTTGGTAGCTACGAGCAGTACTTC
TRBJ2-1	TRBV9	NA	TRBD2	CASSVESGGAREEQFF	TGTGCCAGCAGCGTGGAAAGCGGGGGGGCTCGGGAGGAGCAGTTCTTC
TRBJ2-7	TRBV7-2	NA	NA	CASSLGASYGEQYF	TGTGCCAGCAGCTTAGGGGCTAGCTATGGGGAGCAGTACTTC
TRBJ2-1	TRBV5-1	NA	TRBD1	CASSIGTAYNEQFF	TGCGCCAGCAGCATTGGGACAGCCTACAATGAGCAGTTCTTC
TRBJ2-7	TRBV28	NA	TRBD1	CASSLSIGTGHYEQYF	TGTGCCAGCAGTTTATCAATCGGGACAGGGCACTACGAGCAGTACTTC
TRBJ1-6	TRBV11-3	NA	TRBD1	CASSFVTGGKEFLSGSPLHF	TGTGCCAGCAGCTTCGTTACAGGGGGCAAAGAGTTTTTATCAGGTTCACCCCTCCACTTT
TRBJ1-1	TRBV2	once	NA	CASSEGMNTEAFF	TGTGCCAGCAGTGAGGGCATGAACACTGAAGCTTTCTTT
TRBJ1-4	TRBV18	NA	TRBD1	CASSVKGPGQTTNEKLFF	TGTGCCAGCTCAGTCAAAGGTCCGGGACAGACAACTAATGAAAAACTGTTTTTT
TRBJ1-5	TRBV27	NA	TRBD1	CASSFGQANQPQHF	TGTGCCAGCAGTTTCGGACAGGCAAATCAGCCCCAGCATTTT
TRBJ2-7	TRBV6-1	once	TRBD1	CASSEYPGTGYEQYF	TGTGCCAGCAGTGAATACCCCGGGACAGGCTACGAGCAGTACTTC
TRBJ1-1	TRBV11-2	NA	NA	CASSLAQGEAFF	TGTGCCAGCAGCTTAGCACAGGGTGAAGCTTTCTTT
TRBJ1-1	TRBV7-8	NA	NA	CASSYGTWNTEAFF	TGTGCCAGCAGTTACGGGACATGGAACACTGAAGCTTTCTTT
TRBJ2-1	TRBV7-2	NA	TRBD2	CASSRRSGGLLEQFF	TGTGCCAGCAGCAGACGTAGCGGGGGGTTATTAGAGCAGTTCTTC
TRBJ1-2	TRBV5-4	once	TRBD1	CASSSGQGSNYGYTF	TGTGCCAGCAGTTCTGGACAGGGTAGTAACTATGGCTACACCTTC
TRBJ2-7	TRBV18	once	TRBD2	CASSREGYEQYF	TGTGCCAGCTCTAGGGAGGGCTACGAGCAGTACTTC
TRBJ1-6	TRBV13	NA	NA	CASRFSVVNSPLHF	TGTGCCAGCAGGTTTAGTGTGGTAAATTCACCCCTCCACTTT
TRBJ1-6	TRBV4-3	NA	TRBD1	CASSQVGTGGSPLHF	TGCGCCAGCAGCCAAGTCGGGACAGGGGGCTCACCCCTCCACTTT
TRBJ1-2	TRBV5-4	NA	NA	CASSVAGAGLYGYTF	TGTGCCAGCAGCGTAGCTGGAGCAGGGCTGTATGGCTACACCTTC
TRBJ2-7	TRBV5-1	NA	NA	CASSLEVGGVHEQYF	TGCGCCAGCAGCTTGGAAGTCGGCGGCGTTCACGAGCAGTACTTC
TRBJ2-7	TRBV19	NA	NA	CASSQSRGTYEQYF	TGTGCCAGTAGTCAGAGCAGGGGAACCTACGAGCAGTACTTC
TRBJ1-2	TRBV2	few	TRBD1	CASREDRGRGYTF	TGTGCCAGCAGGGAGGACAGGGGGAGAGGCTACACCTTC
TRBJ2-1	TRBV18	NA	NA	CASSRSAGLPYNEQFF	TGTGCCAGCTCACGAAGCGCAGGACTCCCTTACAATGAGCAGTTCTTC
TRBJ1-5	TRBV7-8	NA	NA	CASSAGARRPQHF	TGTGCCAGCAGCGCAGGGGCGCGTAGGCCCCAGCATTTT
TRBJ1-6	TRBV6-6	NA	NA	CASSYGSLVDSPLHF	TGTGCCAGCAGTTACGGTAGTCTAGTCGATTCACCCCTCCACTTT
TRBJ1-5	TRBV28	NA	NA	CASFGVNQPQHF	TGTGCCAGCTTCGGGGTAAATCAGCCCCAGCATTTT
TRBJ1-6	TRBV27	NA	NA	CASSLYSGAPLHF	TGTGCCAGCAGTTTATATAGTGGAGCACCCCTCCACTTT
TRBJ1-2	TRBV10-3	NA	NA	CAISDPTGPDYGYTF	TGTGCCATCAGTGATCCCACAGGGCCGGACTATGGCTACACCTTC
TRBJ2-3	TRBV6-5	NA	NA	CASGIVTGYTDTQYF	TGTGCCAGCGGAATTGTTACAGGGTACACAGATACGCAGTATTTT
TRBJ2-7	TRBV11-3	NA	NA	CASSSDLAEQYF	TGTGCCAGCAGCTCGGACTTGGCCGAGCAGTACTTC
TRBJ2-7	TRBV6-5	NA	NA	CASSYRGSYEQYF	TGTGCCAGCAGTTACCGAGGATCCTACGAGCAGTACTTC
TRBJ2-3	TRBV5-1	NA	TRBD2	CASSLAGSGGTDTQYF	TGCGCCAGCAGCTTGGCCGGTAGCGGGGGCACAGATACGCAGTATTTT
TRBJ1-1	TRBV10-3	few	NA	CAISEWRGQNTEAFF	TGTGCCATCAGTGAGTGGAGGGGCCAGAACACTGAAGCTTTCTTT
TRBJ2-7	TRBV5-6	NA	TRBD2	CASSLPSGGPYEQYF	TGTGCCAGCAGCTTGCCGAGCGGGGGGCCCTACGAGCAGTACTTC
TRBJ2-5	TRBV4-2	NA	TRBD2	CASSRTTSGGAGETQYF	TGTGCCAGCAGCCGCACAACTAGCGGGGGGGCGGGGGAGACCCAGTACTTC
TRBJ1-1	TRBV7-9	NA	NA	CASSLQVVTPVTRTEAFF	TGTGCCAGCAGCTTACAAGTTGTCACGCCTGTTACGAGAACTGAAGCTTTCTTT
TRBJ1-2	TRBV6-5	NA	NA	CASSYTLGADGYTF	TGTGCCAGCAGTTACACCCTAGGGGCCGATGGCTACACCTTC
TRBJ2-1	TRBV5-1	once	TRBD2	CASSLGGSLSGARNEQFF	TGCGCCAGCAGCTTGGGGGGTTCCCTTAGCGGGGCCAGGAATGAGCAGTTCTTC
TRBJ1-1	TRBV11-3	NA	NA	CASTSPLGEANTEAFF	TGTGCCAGCACCTCACCCCTGGGGGAGGCGAACACTGAAGCTTTCTTT